These T cell receptor beta chains were read from a single sample in a study of technical replicates of blood from a few donors. Sequencing used immunoSEQ multiplex PCR; TCRdb keeps in-frame clones, though not all of them. The data hold about 64,000 clones, with approximately 86% observed a single time. The source material was PBMCs. The receptors were gathered from a human donor in good health. Some clones in this sample may be carry-over from other donors' samples. Each CDR3 is given with its conserved first and last residue. Each record gives: V gene, clone size, J gene, D gene, CDR3 DNA, CDR3 protein. A D gene is named only where the DNA matches it firmly. Clone size appears in some rows only: once, few, many, or a class for an expanded clone.

TRBV2	-	TRBJ2-1	-	TGTGCCAGCAGTGAAGGTTGGCCGGGGAATGAGCAGTTCTTC	CASSEGWPGNEQFF
TRBV6-5	-	TRBJ1-2	TRBD1	TGTGCCAGCAGATCTGGACAGGGCCGTGGCTACACCTTC	CASRSGQGRGYTF
TRBV5-5	-	TRBJ1-1	-	TGTGCCAGCAGCCCTAGAAGACCGGCCGGAGACACTGAAGCTTTCTTT	CASSPRRPAGDTEAFF
TRBV2	once	TRBJ1-1	-	TGTGCCAGCAGCCTGGACAGAGTGAACACTGAAGCTTTCTTT	CASSLDRVNTEAFF
TRBV4-3	-	TRBJ2-7	-	TGCGCCAGCAGCCAAGCCTATGGGGACACCCGAAGGGACGAGCAGTACTTC	CASSQAYGDTRRDEQYF
TRBV4-2	once	TRBJ2-7	TRBD2	TGTGCCAGCAGCCGCGGGGGTCCCTACGAGCAGTACTTC	CASSRGGPYEQYF
TRBV6-5	-	TRBJ1-1	TRBD1	TGTGCCAGCAGTTACATCGACAGGGTTGGAGCTGAAGCTTTCTTT	CASSYIDRVGAEAFF
TRBV5-1	once	TRBJ2-7	-	TGCGCCAGCAGCCCTGGGAGCGGCAATTACGAGCAGTACTTC	CASSPGSGNYEQYF
TRBV10-2	-	TRBJ2-7	TRBD1	TGCGCCAGCAGTGAGTCCTGGGGACAGGTCCCCTACGAGCAGTACTTC	CASSESWGQVPYEQYF
TRBV15	once	TRBJ2-7	TRBD1	TGTGCCACCAGCAGCGACAGGGGGTTCTTCTACGAGCAGTACTTC	CATSSDRGFFYEQYF
TRBV7-9	-	TRBJ1-1	-	TGTGCCAGCAGCTTCGACCAGGTGGGGAACACTGAAGCTTTCTTT	CASSFDQVGNTEAFF
TRBV7-3	-	TRBJ2-3	-	TGTGCCAGCAGCTTAAATACTGCAGGTACGCAGTATTTT	CASSLNTAGTQYF
TRBV6-1	-	TRBJ1-5	TRBD1	TGTGCCAGCAGTAATAGGGGGCTGGGTCAGCCCCAGCATTTT	CASSNRGLGQPQHF
TRBV9	-	TRBJ2-2	-	TGTGCCAGCAGCGTAGATGATCTAGCGCGACCCGGGGAGCTGTTTTTT	CASSVDDLARPGELFF
TRBV5-1	many	TRBJ1-5	-	TGCGCCAGCAGCGCCTCGACAGACCCTAATCAGCCCCAGCATTTT	CASSASTDPNQPQHF
TRBV6-4	-	TRBJ2-3	-	TGTGCCAGCAGCGGACTCGGAGGAGGGACGCAGTATTTT	CASSGLGGGTQYF
TRBV5-1	-	TRBJ2-1	-	TGCGCCAGCAGCCTGCAGGGCGAGCCCTACAATGAGCAGTTCTTC	CASSLQGEPYNEQFF
TRBV6-5	-	TRBJ1-5	-	TGTGCCAGCAGGCCGACTGGTTCCCGCAATCAGCCCCAGCATTTT	CASRPTGSRNQPQHF
TRBV25-1	-	TRBJ2-5	-	TGTGCCAGCAGTGGCCAGAGACGGGTCCAAGAGACCCAGTACTTC	CASSGQRRVQETQYF
TRBV5-4	-	TRBJ1-3	TRBD1	TGTGCCAGCAGCTTGAAAAGGACAGGGACATCTGGAAACACCATATATTTT	CASSLKRTGTSGNTIYF
TRBV7-2	-	TRBJ2-7	TRBD2	TGTGCCAGCAGCTTAGGACTAGCGGGCTACGAGCAGTACTTC	CASSLGLAGYEQYF
TRBV7-9	-	TRBJ1-1	-	TGTGCCAGCAGCTTAGGCGGTGGGAACACTGAAGCTTTCTTT	CASSLGGGNTEAFF
TRBV18	-	TRBJ2-5	-	TGTGCCAGCTCACCCCAGGGAGGCCAAGAGACCCAGTACTTC	CASSPQGGQETQYF
TRBV5-1	-	TRBJ2-2	-	TGCGCCAGCATTGATCGTAGCGGCACCGGGGAGCTGTTTTTT	CASIDRSGTGELFF
TRBV6-1	-	TRBJ2-3	-	TGTGCCAGCAGTGACGAAGGACAGACAGATACGCAGTATTTT	CASSDEGQTDTQYF
TRBV27	-	TRBJ1-6	-	TGTGCCAGCAGGCGGGACCCGGCCGGAGGATCCTATAATTCACCCCTCCACTTT	CASRRDPAGGSYNSPLHF
TRBV9	-	TRBJ1-1	-	TGTGCCAGCAGCGCCGCAGGGGTCGCTGGAACTGAAGCTTTCTTT	CASSAAGVAGTEAFF